This T cell receptor beta chain was obtained from a study of shared clonotypes between healthy human individuals. Study-level points and caveats: Incompleteness in sorted-subset sequencing, despite large depth, was shown by rarefaction. Non-shared clonotypes displayed generation probabilities falling below those of clonotypes present in all four donors.

Turning to this clone: Its antigen is currently unknown. Other DNA sequences in this sample translate to the same CDR3.

HIV-negative, healthy adults without recent acute infections or vaccinations were the donors. Data came from immunoSEQ multiplex PCR; TCRdb stores just in-frame clones and leaves some out. The sample consists of roughly 700,000 clones, around 72% of them appearing once. Trimming cost V 5 bases and J 5 bases, with 7 bases left between them. Germline V gene lookup returns CDR1 ENHRY and CDR2 SYGVKD. This CDR3 comprises 11 residues. The V call is TRBV10-3, the J call TRBJ2-7; D unclear. Source material: memory CD4+ T cells sorted from blood. The subset: CD45RA-negative fraction. The clonotype originates from a woman in her thirties in good health. The CDR3 protein is CAISSLDEQYF. CDR3 coding DNA: TGTGCCATCAGTTCCTTGGACGAGCAGTACTTC.